This T cell receptor (beta chain) comes out of a study of blood T cell repertoires in COVID-19. Sequenced by immunoSEQ multiplex PCR; TCRdb stores in-frame clones only, minus some. Here the sample spans roughly 280,000 clones, roughly 84% being singletons. This CDR3 spans 14 amino acids. Looked up from germline, CDR1 is SGHRS and CDR2 is YFSETQ. V gave up 5 bases and J gave up 1 base, with 13 bases separating them. The V call is TRBV5-1, the J call TRBJ2-7; a weak D match, TRBD2 (6 bases). The TCR originated in a man aged 60 to 69 with acute or convalescent COVID-19. Sequenced material: peripheral blood. The CDR3 DNA reads as TGCGCCAGCAGTAGTATAGCGGAATCCTACGAGCAGTACTTC. Its translation is CASSSIAESYEQYF. The entire variable domain, with the rest obtained from reference TRBV5-1 and TRBJ2-7, is as follows: KAGVTQTPRYLIKTRGQQVTLSCSPISGHRSVSWYQQTPGQGLQFLFEYFSETQRNKGNFPGRFSGRQFSNSRSEMNVSTLELGDSALYLCASSSIAESYEQYFGPGTRLTVT.